Listed below are T cell receptor beta chains from one sample, sequenced in a study of CD8 T cells in Susac syndrome. TCRdb passed the immunoSEQ multiplex PCR reads through MiXCR, listing each CDR3 protein once. This sample has about 210,000 distinct CDR3 sequences, with nearly 97% found just once. Input material: CD4+ T cells from PBMCs. Every receptor here comes from a human donor with multiple sclerosis. Each CDR3 is given with its conserved first and last residue. The D gene is left open where the match is weak. The size of a clone is reported for some rows only, either as once, few or many, or as a class for expanded clones.

j_call: TRBJ2-7; v_call: TRBV28; clone_size: -; d_call: TRBD2; cdr3_nt: TGTGCCAGCATCCGACTAGCGGGAGGATACGAGCAGTACTTC; cdr3_aa: CASIRLAGGYEQYF
j_call: TRBJ2-3; v_call: TRBV29-1; clone_size: -; d_call: -; cdr3_nt: TGCAGCGTTGGTCTCCGGGGTAGCACAGATACGCAGTATTTT; cdr3_aa: CSVGLRGSTDTQYF
j_call: TRBJ1-2; v_call: TRBV7-9; clone_size: -; d_call: -; cdr3_nt: TGTGCCAGCAGTTACTCGCTATTAGGAAACTATGGCTACACCTTC; cdr3_aa: CASSYSLLGNYGYTF
j_call: TRBJ1-1; v_call: TRBV7-2; clone_size: -; d_call: -; cdr3_nt: TGTGCCAGCAGCTTACAGGGGATCGGGAACACTGAAGCTTTCTTT; cdr3_aa: CASSLQGIGNTEAFF
j_call: TRBJ2-4; v_call: TRBV27; clone_size: -; d_call: -; cdr3_nt: TGTGCCAGCAGTTCCAACCGTGCCCTAGCCAAAAACATTCAGTACTTC; cdr3_aa: CASSSNRALAKNIQYF
j_call: TRBJ2-1; v_call: TRBV18; clone_size: -; d_call: TRBD1; cdr3_nt: TGTGCCAGCTCACAGACAGGGGCGGCCAATGAGCAGTTCTTC; cdr3_aa: CASSQTGAANEQFF
j_call: TRBJ2-7; v_call: TRBV28; clone_size: -; d_call: TRBD1; cdr3_nt: TGTGCCAGCAGTTTGCCAGGGGGCTCCTACGAGCAGTACTTC; cdr3_aa: CASSLPGGSYEQYF
j_call: TRBJ1-1; v_call: TRBV25-1; clone_size: -; d_call: -; cdr3_nt: TGTGCCAGCAGTGAATATGGACAAAGGAACACTGAAGCTTTCTTT; cdr3_aa: CASSEYGQRNTEAFF
j_call: TRBJ1-1; v_call: TRBV7-9; clone_size: -; d_call: TRBD1; cdr3_nt: TGTGCCAGCAGCCGCCCCAACAGGGGAGGGGAAGCTTTCTTT; cdr3_aa: CASSRPNRGGEAFF
j_call: TRBJ1-1; v_call: TRBV30; clone_size: -; d_call: -; cdr3_nt: TGTGCCTGGAGTGTACAGGGATTCCCTTTCTTT; cdr3_aa: CAWSVQGFPFF
j_call: TRBJ1-4; v_call: TRBV7-9; clone_size: -; d_call: TRBD1; cdr3_nt: TGTGCCAGCAGCTTAGTAGGCGGACAGGCAACTAATGAAAAACTGTTTTTT; cdr3_aa: CASSLVGGQATNEKLFF
j_call: TRBJ2-7; v_call: TRBV28; clone_size: -; d_call: TRBD2; cdr3_nt: TGTGCCACGAATAGCGGGCCTCCAAAATACGAGCAGTACTTC; cdr3_aa: CATNSGPPKYEQYF
j_call: TRBJ1-2; v_call: TRBV12-3/TRBV12-4; clone_size: -; d_call: -; cdr3_nt: TGTGCCAGCAGCCGGACGGCGCTTGGCTACACCTTC; cdr3_aa: CASSRTALGYTF
j_call: TRBJ2-7; v_call: TRBV29-1; clone_size: -; d_call: -; cdr3_nt: TGCAGCGTTGTAGTCGGAGGTGGACGTTACGAGCAGTACTTC; cdr3_aa: CSVVVGGGRYEQYF
j_call: TRBJ2-1; v_call: TRBV24-1; clone_size: -; d_call: -; cdr3_nt: TGTGCCACCAGTGGTCAAGGGCCGGGAAGCTCCTACAATGAGCAGTTCTTC; cdr3_aa: CATSGQGPGSSYNEQFF
j_call: TRBJ2-7; v_call: TRBV25-1; clone_size: once; d_call: -; cdr3_nt: -; cdr3_aa: CASSSSGRNGEQYF
j_call: TRBJ2-1; v_call: TRBV29-1; clone_size: -; d_call: -; cdr3_nt: TGCAGCGTTGATTTGGTCGAGGGCTCCTACAATGAGCAGTTCTTC; cdr3_aa: CSVDLVEGSYNEQFF
j_call: TRBJ2-1; v_call: TRBV29-1; clone_size: -; d_call: TRBD2; cdr3_nt: TGCAGCTTCACTCTAGCGGGGGGGCCCAATGAGCAGTTCTTC; cdr3_aa: CSFTLAGGPNEQFF
j_call: TRBJ2-7; v_call: TRBV20-1; clone_size: -; d_call: -; cdr3_nt: TGCAGTGCCGCTGTAAGGAGGGGGGGTTCCTACGAGCAGTACTTC; cdr3_aa: CSAAVRRGGSYEQYF
j_call: TRBJ2-1; v_call: TRBV29-1; clone_size: -; d_call: TRBD2; cdr3_nt: TGCAGCGTTGAACGGCGGGAGCCCTACAATGAGCAGTTCTTC; cdr3_aa: CSVERREPYNEQFF
j_call: TRBJ1-1; v_call: TRBV6-6; clone_size: -; d_call: -; cdr3_nt: TGTGCCAGCAGTAAATACAGGGAGGGCACTGAAGCTTTCTTT; cdr3_aa: CASSKYREGTEAFF
j_call: TRBJ1-3; v_call: TRBV2; clone_size: -; d_call: TRBD1; cdr3_nt: TGTGCCAGCACCAAACAGGGGGCGGCTGGAAACACCATATATTTT; cdr3_aa: CASTKQGAAGNTIYF
j_call: TRBJ2-3; v_call: TRBV9; clone_size: -; d_call: -; cdr3_nt: TGTGCCAGCAGCGTAAGCACGGGTGATACGCAGTATTTT; cdr3_aa: CASSVSTGDTQYF
j_call: TRBJ1-5; v_call: TRBV7-9; clone_size: -; d_call: -; cdr3_nt: TGTGCCAGCAGCTTGGAGAATCAGCCCCAGCATTTT; cdr3_aa: CASSLENQPQHF
j_call: TRBJ2-6; v_call: TRBV5-1; clone_size: -; d_call: -; cdr3_nt: TGCGCCAGCAGCTTAGGCAGTGCAGGGGCCAACGTCCTGACTTTC; cdr3_aa: CASSLGSAGANVLTF
j_call: TRBJ1-2; v_call: TRBV5-6; clone_size: -; d_call: -; cdr3_nt: TGTGCCAGCAACGGTAGGGCGTTCGGAGGCTACACCTTC; cdr3_aa: CASNGRAFGGYTF
j_call: TRBJ2-6; v_call: TRBV5-1; clone_size: -; d_call: -; cdr3_nt: TGCGCCAGCAGCAACCTACAGATACAAAGTTCTGGGGCCAACGTCCTGACTTTC; cdr3_aa: CASSNLQIQSSGANVLTF
j_call: TRBJ1-3; v_call: TRBV4-1; clone_size: -; d_call: -; cdr3_nt: TGCGCCAGCAGCCAAGAAGACAGAGGGGACACCATATATTTT; cdr3_aa: CASSQEDRGDTIYF
j_call: TRBJ2-1; v_call: TRBV12-3/TRBV12-4; clone_size: -; d_call: -; cdr3_nt: TGTGCCAGCAGTTTCGACACAGGGCACCACAATGAGCAGTTCTTC; cdr3_aa: CASSFDTGHHNEQFF
j_call: TRBJ1-2; v_call: TRBV4-1; clone_size: -; d_call: -; cdr3_nt: TGCGCCAGCAGCCACGGGGATGGCTACACCTTC; cdr3_aa: CASSHGDGYTF
j_call: TRBJ2-5; v_call: TRBV2; clone_size: -; d_call: -; cdr3_nt: TGTGCCAGCACTACTGACCAGGGGGAGACCCAGTACTTC; cdr3_aa: CASTTDQGETQYF
j_call: TRBJ1-5; v_call: TRBV3-1; clone_size: -; d_call: -; cdr3_nt: TGTGCCAGCAGCCAAGACACAAGAACAGTTCCCTATAGCAATCAGCCCCAGCATTTT; cdr3_aa: CASSQDTRTVPYSNQPQHF
j_call: TRBJ1-5; v_call: TRBV20-1; clone_size: -; d_call: TRBD1; cdr3_nt: TGCAGTGCACGACAGGGGGAAAGCAATCAGCCCCAGCATTTT; cdr3_aa: CSARQGESNQPQHF
j_call: TRBJ1-1; v_call: TRBV14; clone_size: -; d_call: -; cdr3_nt: TGTGCCAGCAGCCAAGTTTTATTCACTGAAGCTTTCTTT; cdr3_aa: CASSQVLFTEAFF
j_call: TRBJ2-5; v_call: TRBV3-1; clone_size: -; d_call: -; cdr3_nt: TGTGCCAGCAGCTGGCAGAGCAACCAAGAGACCCAGTACTTC; cdr3_aa: CASSWQSNQETQYF
j_call: TRBJ2-3; v_call: TRBV2; clone_size: -; d_call: TRBD2; cdr3_nt: TGTGCCAGCAGAAGGACTAGCGGGGGAGTCACAGATACGCAGTATTTT; cdr3_aa: CASRRTSGGVTDTQYF
j_call: TRBJ2-7; v_call: TRBV20-1; clone_size: -; d_call: -; cdr3_nt: TGCAGTGCTATTAGATCCCCACCTAACTGGGACTACGAGCAGTACTTC; cdr3_aa: CSAIRSPPNWDYEQYF
j_call: TRBJ2-3; v_call: TRBV9; clone_size: -; d_call: -; cdr3_nt: TGTGCCAGCAGCGTTTTGGCGGCCCTCACAGATACGCAGTATTTT; cdr3_aa: CASSVLAALTDTQYF
j_call: TRBJ2-1; v_call: TRBV20-1; clone_size: -; d_call: -; cdr3_nt: TGCAGTGCTAGAAGAGTAGGGGGAAATGAGCAGTTCTTC; cdr3_aa: CSARRVGGNEQFF
j_call: TRBJ2-5; v_call: TRBV4-2; clone_size: -; d_call: -; cdr3_nt: TGTGCCAGCAGCCAAGATCTACAGGCGCCCCAGTACTTC; cdr3_aa: CASSQDLQAPQYF
j_call: TRBJ2-7; v_call: TRBV20-1; clone_size: -; d_call: -; cdr3_nt: TGCAGTGCTAGAGCGCCCAAGGCAGGGGGGATCTGGGAGCAGTACTTC; cdr3_aa: CSARAPKAGGIWEQYF
j_call: TRBJ1-5; v_call: TRBV12-3/TRBV12-4; clone_size: -; d_call: -; cdr3_nt: TGTGCCAGCAGTTTGGTGCAGGGGTCTAATCAGCCCCAGCATTTT; cdr3_aa: CASSLVQGSNQPQHF